The rows below give T cell receptor beta chains drawn from one sample of a study of blood T cell repertoires in COVID-19. Profiling relied on immunoSEQ multiplex PCR, and the TCRdb table lists in-frame clones only, not all of them. The sample carries around 170,000 clones, 65% to 90% recorded once. What was sequenced was peripheral blood. The receptors originated from a man between 45 and 60 years old with active or convalescent COVID-19. The CDR3 runs from the conserved cysteine through the conserved F or W. A D gene is named only where the DNA matches it firmly.

TRBD1 TRBJ1-3 TRBV7-7 TGTGCCAGCAGCCTAGGACAGGACTCTGGAAACACCATATATTTT CASSLGQDSGNTIYF
NA TRBJ1-5 TRBV7-3 TGTGCCAGCAGCAGCCGCAATCAGCCCCAGCATTTT CASSSRNQPQHF
TRBD1 TRBJ2-7 TRBV27 TGTGCCAGCAGCCTGGACAGGGGGAACGAGCAGTACTTC CASSLDRGNEQYF
TRBD2 TRBJ2-1 TRBV7-3 TGTGCCAGCAGCTTAGACGGACTAGCGGGGGCCCTATACAATGAGCAGTTCTTC CASSLDGLAGALYNEQFF
NA TRBJ1-4 TRBV18 TGTGCCAGCTCACTCGGGTCAACTAATGAAAAACTGTTTTTT CASSLGSTNEKLFF
NA TRBJ2-5 TRBV4-1 TGCGCCAGCAGCCAAGACCGGGACAAAGAGACCCAGTACTTC CASSQDRDKETQYF
NA TRBJ1-4 TRBV18 TGTGCCAGCTCACAACCAGGGGCAACTAATGAAAAACTGTTTTTT CASSQPGATNEKLFF
NA TRBJ1-2 TRBV18 TGTGCCAGCTCACCACTATCAGGGGCGGATGGCTACACCTTC CASSPLSGADGYTF
TRBD1 TRBJ1-2 TRBV19 TGTGCCAGTAGCGGGACAGGGCTGCCCTATGGCTACACCTTC CASSGTGLPYGYTF
NA TRBJ2-7 TRBV18 TGTGCCAGCTCACGCGGGCTGGGAACCTACGAGCAGTACTTC CASSRGLGTYEQYF
NA TRBJ1-2 TRBV9 TGTGCCAGCAGCGTAGCTCCGGCGGACAGCTCCTATGGCTACACCTTC CASSVAPADSSYGYTF
NA TRBJ2-7 TRBV24-1 TGTGCCACCAGTGATAAGGCAGGGCCCTCCTACGAGCAGTACTTC CATSDKAGPSYEQYF
NA TRBJ2-7 TRBV12-3/TRBV12-4 TGTGCCAGCAGTTCGGACTTCTACGAGCAGTACTTC CASSSDFYEQYF